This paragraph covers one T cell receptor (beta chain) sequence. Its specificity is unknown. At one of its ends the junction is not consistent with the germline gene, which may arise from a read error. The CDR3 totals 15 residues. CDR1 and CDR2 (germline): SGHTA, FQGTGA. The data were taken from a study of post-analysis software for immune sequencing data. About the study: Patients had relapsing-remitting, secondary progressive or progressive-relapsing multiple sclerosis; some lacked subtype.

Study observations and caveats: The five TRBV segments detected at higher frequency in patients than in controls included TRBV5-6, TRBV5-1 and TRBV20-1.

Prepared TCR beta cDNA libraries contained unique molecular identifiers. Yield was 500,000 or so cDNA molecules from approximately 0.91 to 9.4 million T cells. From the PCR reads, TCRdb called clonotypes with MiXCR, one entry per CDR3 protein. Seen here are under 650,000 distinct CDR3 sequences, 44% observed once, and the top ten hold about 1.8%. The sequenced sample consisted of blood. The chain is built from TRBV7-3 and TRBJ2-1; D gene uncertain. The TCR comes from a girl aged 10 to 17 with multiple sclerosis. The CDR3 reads CASSLGQVRYSEQFF. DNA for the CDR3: TGTGCCAGCAGCTTGGGCCAGGTGCGATACAGTGAGCAGTTCTTC.